This entry concerns a single T cell receptor delta chain. This could be a read error, since a much larger clone is one nucleotide away. TCRdb repeated clone calling on the reads with CATT. The sample holds a few thousand delta-chain clones, more than 9% seen once. J was trimmed by 3 bases and V by 1 base; bases with no gene match: 11. CDR1 is GEAIGNYY and CDR2 is EKD in the germline V gene. CDR3 size: 19 residues. The data originate from a study of gamma-delta chains in newborns, infants, children. Whole-study context: Polyclonal expansion of innate γδ T cells after birth follows microbial exposure.

The sample consisted of blood. The receptor comes from a child who was a newborn, infant or young child, either healthy, febrile or measles-vaccinated (not recorded which). The chain employs TRDV2 and TRDJ3, with TRDD3 matching over 7 bases. The CDR3 loop is CACDTPGDVARWDTRQMFF. CDR3 bases: TGTGCCTGTGACACTCCGGGGGATGTGGCTCGCTGGGACACCCGACAGATGTTTTTC.